The 14 T cell receptor beta chains below all came from one sample that was sequenced in a study of regulatory T cells in long-lasting Graves disease. Through Arm-PCR of CDR3 regions and iRepertoire HTBI primers, TCR beta libraries were built. Each CDR3 protein is one row after TCRdb ran MiXCR on the multiplex PCR reads. The data hold roughly 560,000 distinct CDR3 sequences, with roughly 15% observed a single time. Time point in this sample: newly diagnosed GD, antithyroid drugs for less than 3 months. PBMCs were the source of the RNA used for TCR sequencing. This same sample was also part of a study on T cells in Graves' hyperthyroidism and ophthalmopathy.

The source material was peripheral blood mononuclear cells (PBMCs), sampled at new diagnosis, from a patient treated with antithyroid drugs. The receptors derive from a woman aged 35-65 years with Graves disease.

This sequence joins TRBV9 and TRBJ2-1; no definite D call. This CDR3 has 14 residues. Germline lookup yields CDR1 SGDLS and CDR2 YYNGEE. Trimming removed 0 bases from V and 6 bases from J, with 10 bases in between. This chain's CDR3 is CASSVDGFPNEQFF. DNA of the CDR3: TGTGCCAGCAGCGTAGACGGGTTCCCCAATGAGCAGTTCTTC.

The sample holds many counts of this clonotype. The chain couples TRBV18 to TRBJ1-5, with D tentatively TRBD1 (5 bases). There are 16 residues in the CDR3. Between the trimmed V and J ends, which lost 6 bases and 5 bases, there was a span of 20 bases. Looked up from germline, CDR1 is KGHSH and CDR2 is LQKENI. The CDR3 here is CASSFGHPGVDQPQHF. The CDR3, as DNA: TGTGCCAGCTCCTTTGGACACCCCGGGGTCGATCAGCCCCAGCATTTT.

The CDR3 DNA reads TGTGCCAGCAGTTTCTTAGGACAGGGGGGGAAACTGTTTTTT. Amino acid sequence: CASSFLGQGGKLFF. The chain joins TRBV27 to TRBJ1-4; 10 bases are a match to TRBD1. V trimming: 3 bases; J trimming: 11 bases; junction bases outside the gene matches: 6. This CDR3 has 14 amino acids. Germline assignment: CDR1 MNHEY and CDR2 SMNVEV (reference sequence).

This clonotype was picked up a small number of times. CDR3 bases: TGCAGTGCTAGAGAGGGACAGGGGTTCTACGAGCAGTACTTC. Protein product: CSAREGQGFYEQYF. The chain joins TRBV20-1 to TRBJ2-7; 10 nucleotides align to TRBD1. Germline lookup yields CDR1 DFQATT and CDR2 SNEGSKA (reference sequence). This CDR3 comprises 14 residues. V trimming: 0 bases; J trimming: 3 bases; junction bases outside the gene matches: 2.

The rearrangement uses TRBV27 and TRBJ2-7, with 11 nucleotides matching TRBD2. This CDR3 contains 12 residues. J gave up 6 bases and V 9 bases, and 4 bases lay outside the gene matches. Germline V gives CDR1 MNHEY, CDR2 SMNVEV (reference sequence). CDR3 residues: CARVLAGVEQYF. In DNA, the CDR3 is TGTGCCAGAGTACTAGCGGGGGTCGAGCAGTACTTC.

The chain is built from TRBV12-3 or TRBV12-4 and TRBJ2-3; D is unclear. This CDR3 is 14 amino acids long. Trimming took off 3 bases at V and 2 bases at J, with 9 bases between the two ends. The CDR3 protein is CASSFHGPTDTQYF. CDR3 DNA: TGTGCCAGCAGTTTTCACGGCCCCACAGATACGCAGTATTTT.

The sample holds many counts of this clonotype. V is TRBV5-6 and J is TRBJ1-2; TRBD1 matches 8 bases. This CDR3 region has 14 residues. Germline V lookup: CDR1 SGHDT, CDR2 YYEEEE. J was trimmed by 4 bases and V by 3 bases; bases with no gene match: 5. CDR3 protein: CASSSDRVSYGYTF. The CDR3 region has the DNA TGTGCCAGCAGCTCGGACAGGGTGAGCTATGGCTACACCTTC.

The V call is TRBV6-1, the J call TRBJ1-5; no reliable D call. This CDR3 has 16 residues. V was shortened by 5 bases and J by 0 bases, with 14 bases between the two germline ends. Looked up from germline, CDR1 is MNHNS and CDR2 is SASEGT. Written as DNA, the CDR3 is TGTGCCAGCAGTCCCACCCGCGCCCTTAGCAATCAGCCCCAGCATTTT. Translating it yields CASSPTRALSNQPQHF.

Notes on this clonotype: A much larger clone lies a single base off, so this may be a read error. This chain uses TRBV19 with TRBJ1-1; no reliable D call. The CDR3 spans 13 residues. CDR1 is LNHDA and CDR2 is SQIVND in the germline V gene (reference sequence). This chain's CDR3 is CASSIRKNAEAFF. The CDR3 DNA reads TGTGCCAGTTCGATCCGCAAGAACGCTGAAGCTTTCTTT.

Ten or more counts support this clonotype. The gene calls are TRBV12-3 or TRBV12-4 and TRBJ2-7; 8 bases line up with TRBD2. J was trimmed by 0 bases and V by 10 bases; bases with no gene match: 8. CDR3 length: 14 residues. The CDR3 region is CANLLRGDSYEQYF. The CDR3 DNA follows: TGTGCCAACCTTTTGCGGGGGGACTCCTACGAGCAGTACTTC.

A few counts support this clonotype. This chain uses TRBV28 with TRBJ1-6, with D perhaps TRBD1 (5 bases). Trimming took off 3 bases at V and 6 bases at J, with 15 bases between the two ends. The germline gives CDR1 MDHEN, CDR2 SYDVKM. The CDR3 contains 16 residues. The chain's CDR3 is CASSLAQGVGNSPLHF. CDR3 in DNA: TGTGCCAGCAGTTTGGCTCAGGGTGTGGGTAATTCACCCCTCCACTTT.

J is TRBJ1-2 and V is TRBV12-3 or TRBV12-4; perhaps TRBD1 as D (6 bases). V lost 2 bases to trimming and J lost 3 bases, with 10 bases between them. The CDR3 loop spans 14 amino acids. CDR3 in DNA: TGTGCCAGCAGTTTATGGGGGGGCGACTATGGCTACACCTTC. Translating gives CASSLWGGDYGYTF.

This clonotype was found a few times. The chain couples TRBV10-1 to TRBJ2-3; D not resolved. CDR1 and CDR2 from the germline V gene are WNHNN and SYGVQD (reference sequence). V was pared by 2 bases and J by 2 bases, with 14 bases between. The CDR3 has 16 amino acids. CDR3 sequence: CASSENYRSNTDTQYF. CDR3 bases: TGCGCCAGCAGTGAGAATTACCGCTCAAACACAGATACGCAGTATTTT.

This clonotype showed up just a few times. This sequence joins TRBV14 and TRBJ2-7; D may be TRBD1 (5 bases). Trimming removed 3 bases from V and 9 bases from J, with 9 bases in between. The CDR3 is 11 residues long. The germline V gene encodes CDR1 SGHDN and CDR2 FVKESK. This chain's CDR3 is CASSHGAGQYF. The CDR3 coding sequence is TGTGCCAGCAGCCATGGGGCCGGGCAGTACTTC.